This T cell receptor (beta chain) was sequenced in a study of OX40 agonist ivuxolimab in advanced cancers. Sequenced by immunoSEQ multiplex PCR; TCRdb stores in-frame clones only, minus some. The table has some 63,000 clones, more than 75% seen once. V was cut by 6 bases and J by 4 bases, with 13 bases left in between. The CDR3 runs 13 residues. Per the germline V gene, CDR1 is MDHEN and CDR2 is SYDVKM. The material sequenced was CD4+ or CD8+ T cells sorted from blood, taken in a trial of the OX40 agonist ivuxolimab. The gene calls are TRBV28 and TRBJ2-7; D tentatively reads TRBD1 or TRBD2 (7 bases each). The receptor was isolated from an adult with an advanced solid tumor such as melanoma, head and neck, liver or kidney cancer. The CDR3 nucleotides are TGTGCCAGCAGAGCGGGACAGACTTACGAGCAGTACTTC. Translating gives CASRAGQTYEQYF.